A single sample is the source of the 8 T cell receptor beta chains below, sequenced in a study of cytomegalovirus exposure and HLA in healthy donors. This PCR relied on a set of 60 Vbeta primers and 13 Jbeta primers. Some clones are missing from TCRdb's copy, which holds only in-frame ones; the method was immunoSEQ multiplex PCR. Altogether about 100,000 clones are present, more than 65% being singletons, with the ten largest covering more than 0.95%. The sample was PBMCs. These receptors were taken from a woman aged 18-29 years in good health and CMV-seronegative.

This clone was recorded a few times. J is TRBJ1-2 and V is TRBV4-1; 7 bases align to TRBD1. The CDR3 spans 14 residues. Germline loops: CDR1 MGHRA, CDR2 YSYEKL. V shed 1 base, J shed 6 bases, and the junction held 5 bases outside the gene matches. The CDR3 DNA follows: TGCGCCAGCAGCCAAGTACAAGGGGGCCATGGCTACACCTTC. It is translated as CASSQVQGGHGYTF.

This chain joins TRBV19 and TRBJ1-6; D gene ambiguous. Germline CDR1 reads LNHDA; CDR2 reads SQIVND (reference sequence). This CDR3 is built from 15 residues. Trimming took 1 base from V and 6 from J, leaving 10 bases between them. As DNA, the CDR3 is TGTGCCAGTAGTATAGCCGGACTGATTAATTCACCCCTCCACTTT. It translates to CASSIAGLINSPLHF. Full variable domain (rest looked up from reference TRBV19 and TRBJ1-6): DGGITQSPKYLFRKEGQNVTLSCEQNLNHDAMYWYRQDPGQGLRLIYYSQIVNDFQKGDIAEGYSVSREKKESFPLTVTSAQKNPTAFYLCASSIAGLINSPLHFGNGTRLTVT.

The J gene is TRBJ1-2, the V gene TRBV5-6; 7 nucleotides line up with TRBD1. The CDR3 is made up of 15 amino acids. Per germline, CDR1 SGHDT and CDR2 YYEEEE. Trimming at V came to 5 bases and at J to 4 bases, leaving 11 bases not matched to a gene. In nucleotides, the CDR3 is TGTGCCAGCAGTTCCGGGACAGAGCACATCTATGGCTACACCTTC. The encoded protein is CASSSGTEHIYGYTF. The full variable domain, rest sourced from reference TRBV5-6 and TRBJ1-2, is DAGVTQSPTHLIKTRGQQVTLRCSPKSGHDTVSWYQQALGQGPQFIFQYYEEEERQRGNFPDRFSGHQFPNYSSELNVNALLLGDSALYLCASSSGTEHIYGYTFGSGTRLTVV.

This sequence joins TRBV5-1 and TRBJ2-7; 8 bases are shared with TRBD2. Germline CDR1 SGHRS, CDR2 YFSETQ. Losses at the gene ends were 4 bases for V and 4 bases for J; bases not matched to a gene: 16. The CDR3 loop spans 17 amino acids. CDR3 residues: CASSPEGGVAGSYEQYF. In nucleotides, the CDR3 is TGCGCCAGCAGCCCTGAGGGTGGAGTAGCGGGGAGTTACGAGCAGTACTTC.

This chain uses TRBV27 with TRBJ2-2, with 8 bases fitting TRBD1. This CDR3 has 15 amino acids. The germline gives CDR1 MNHEY, CDR2 SMNVEV (reference sequence). Losses at the gene ends were 2 bases for V and 1 base for J; bases not matched to a gene: 0. The CDR3 spells CASSLDRGNTGELFF. The CDR3 region has the DNA TGTGCCAGCAGTTTAGACAGGGGGAACACCGGGGAGCTGTTTTTT.

The genes are TRBV7-9 and TRBJ2-7; D might be TRBD2 (7 bases). This CDR3 contains 14 residues. V was clipped by 5 bases and J by 3 bases, with 14 bases between them. The germline V gene encodes CDR1 SEHNR and CDR2 FQNEAQ (reference sequence). CDR3 amino acids: CASSKLGGGYEQYF. CDR3 sequence (DNA): TGTGCCAGCAGCAAATTAGGGGGGGGCTACGAGCAGTACTTC.

V is TRBV4-2 and J is TRBJ2-3, with TRBD2 matching 8 bases. The CDR3 consists of 15 residues. Germline lookup yields CDR1 LGHNA and CDR2 YNFKEQ. The ends lost 4 bases at V and 4 bases at J; junction bases unmatched: 7. The CDR3, as DNA: TGTGCCAGCAGCCGCTCAAGCGGGAGACCAGATACGCAGTATTTT. Translating gives CASSRSSGRPDTQYF.

The chain uses TRBV2 and TRBJ1-2; 10 bases align to TRBD1. Losses at the gene ends were 4 bases for V and 2 bases for J; bases not matched to a gene: 4. The CDR3 runs 15 residues. CDR1 and CDR2 from the germline V gene are SNHLY and FYNNEI. The CDR3 DNA reads as TGTGCCAGCAGTGGGAGGGGACAGGGGAACTATGGCTACACCTTC. The encoded protein is CASSGRGQGNYGYTF.